This passage covers 7 T cell receptor beta chains from one sample sequenced in a study of siplizumab effects on memory and regulatory T cells. The assay was immunoSEQ multiplex PCR, and TCRdb's table has in-frame clones only and misses some. The sample lists 70,000 to 95,000 clones, 80% to 95% occurring once. Input material: CD8+ T cells sorted from blood. The receptors come from a human donor in good health.

The gene calls are TRBV6-5 and TRBJ2-6; D remains unclear. The CDR3 totals 16 residues. V shed 0 bases and J shed 0 bases, with 6 bases lying between them. CDR1 and CDR2 from the germline V gene are MNHEY and SVGAGI. CDR3 sequence: CASSYSRNSGANVLTF. CDR3 coding DNA: TGTGCCAGCAGTTACTCGAGAAACTCTGGGGCCAACGTCCTGACTTTC.

The chain recombines TRBV15 with TRBJ2-2; 8 bases agree with TRBD1. V dropped 1 base and J dropped 7; count of bases not matched to a gene: 5. CDR1 LNHNV and CDR2 YYDKDF come from the germline V gene (reference sequence). The CDR3 is 15 residues long. In DNA, the CDR3 is TGTGCCACCAGCAGAGGAGGACAGGGTAACGGGGAGCTGTTTTTT. This translates into CATSRGGQGNGELFF.

This chain connects TRBV27 to TRBJ1-1, with D unresolved. Germline CDR1 MNHEY, CDR2 SMNVEV (reference sequence). This CDR3 is built from 14 residues. Trimming removed 0 bases from V and 3 bases from J, with 8 bases in between. As DNA, the CDR3 is TGTGCCAGCAGTTTATCCCAGGAGGACACTGAAGCTTTCTTT. It is translated as CASSLSQEDTEAFF.

V and J are TRBV27 and TRBJ2-7; 10 bases agree with TRBD1. CDR3 length equals 15 residues. The ends lost 5 bases at V and 0 bases at J; junction bases unmatched: 4. Germline V gene lookup returns CDR1 MNHEY and CDR2 SMNVEV (reference sequence). The CDR3 here is CASSTGQGGSYEQYF. As DNA, the CDR3 is TGTGCCAGCAGTACCGGACAGGGGGGCTCCTACGAGCAGTACTTC.

This sequence joins TRBV7-6 and TRBJ2-3, with 8 bases lining up with TRBD2. The CDR3 extends over 16 amino acids. V trimming: 4 bases; J trimming: 0 bases; junction bases outside the gene matches: 6. Per the germline V gene, CDR1 is SGHVS and CDR2 is FNYEAQ. CDR3 amino acids: CASSSIAGSSTDTQYF. The CDR3 DNA is TGTGCCAGCAGCTCAATAGCGGGAAGTAGCACAGATACGCAGTATTTT. Based on the CDR3 plus reference TRBV7-6 and TRBJ2-3, the full variable domain is GAGVSQSPRYKVTKRGQDVALRCDPISGHVSLYWYRQALGQGPEFLTYFNYEAQQDKSGLPNDRFSAERPEGSISTLTIQRTEQRDSAMYRCASSSIAGSSTDTQYFGPGTRLTVL.

The V and J genes are TRBV5-1 and TRBJ1-2; 9 nucleotides line up with TRBD1. Germline V lookup: CDR1 SGHRS, CDR2 YFSETQ. This CDR3 has 16 amino acids. Trimming removed 5 bases from V and 1 base from J; junction bases left unmatched: 9. This CDR3 reads CASRTGGTGYNYGYTF. The CDR3 DNA reads TGCGCCAGCAGGACGGGAGGGACAGGGTATAACTATGGCTACACCTTC.

The V gene is TRBV5-4, the J gene TRBJ1-1, with 11 bases aligning to TRBD1. Germline V gene data show CDR1 as SGHNT and CDR2 as YYREEE (reference sequence). J was trimmed by 5 bases and V by 3 bases; bases with no gene match: 3. The CDR3 runs to 14 residues. The CDR3 loop is CASSSGTGGTEAFF. The CDR3 region has the DNA TGTGCCAGCAGCTCCGGGACAGGGGGAACTGAAGCTTTCTTT.